The present entry profiles one TCR beta chain with its context. Its matching antigen is unknown. Genomic DNA, for the unsorted samples, came from tens of millions of PBMCs. The sample originates from a study of shared clonotypes between healthy human individuals. Germline V CDR1 and CDR2: SGHTA, FQGNSA. V lost 1 base to trimming and J lost 2 bases, with 12 bases between them. The CDR3 loop spans 15 amino acids. Clones were sequenced by immunoSEQ multiplex PCR, and TCRdb holds only the in-frame ones, with some missing. The sample carries around 500,000 clones, 70% to 85% recorded once. Study-level findings and limits: Limitation of the genetic and exposure-history diversity represented came from the few donors.

This receptor was taken from a woman in her thirties or forties in good health. Some clones in this sample may be carry-over from other donors' samples. The gene calls are TRBV7-2 and TRBJ2-7, with D perhaps matching TRBD1 or TRBD2 (5 bases each). The sample comprised PBMCs. The CDR3 DNA sequence: TGTGCCAGCAGCTTAGTCCCGGGACGGACCTACGAGCAGTACTTC. It yields the protein CASSLVPGRTYEQYF.